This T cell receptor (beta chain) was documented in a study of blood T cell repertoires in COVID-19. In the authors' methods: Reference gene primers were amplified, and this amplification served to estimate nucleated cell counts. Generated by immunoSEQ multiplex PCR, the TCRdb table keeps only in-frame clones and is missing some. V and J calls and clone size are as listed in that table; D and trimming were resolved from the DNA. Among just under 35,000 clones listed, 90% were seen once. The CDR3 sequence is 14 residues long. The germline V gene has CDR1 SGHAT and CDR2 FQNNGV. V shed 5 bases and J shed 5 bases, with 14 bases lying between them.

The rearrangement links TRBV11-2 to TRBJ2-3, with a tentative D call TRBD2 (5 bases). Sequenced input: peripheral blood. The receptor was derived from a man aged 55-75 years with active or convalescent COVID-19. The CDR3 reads CASSGGRVGDTQYF. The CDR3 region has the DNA TGTGCCAGCAGCGGAGGTAGGGTCGGAGATACGCAGTATTTT.